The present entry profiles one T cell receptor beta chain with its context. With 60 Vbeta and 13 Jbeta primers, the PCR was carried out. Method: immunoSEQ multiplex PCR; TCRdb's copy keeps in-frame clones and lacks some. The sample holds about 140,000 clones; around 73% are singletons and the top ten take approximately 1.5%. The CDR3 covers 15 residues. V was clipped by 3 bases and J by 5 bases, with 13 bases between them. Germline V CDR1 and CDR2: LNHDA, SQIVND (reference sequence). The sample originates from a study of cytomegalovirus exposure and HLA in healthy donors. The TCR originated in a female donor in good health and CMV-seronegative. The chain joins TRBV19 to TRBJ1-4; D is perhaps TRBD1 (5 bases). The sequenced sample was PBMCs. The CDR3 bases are TGTGCCAGTAGTATTGCGGGACTTCCAAATGAAAAACTGTTTTTT. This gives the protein CASSIAGLPNEKLFF.